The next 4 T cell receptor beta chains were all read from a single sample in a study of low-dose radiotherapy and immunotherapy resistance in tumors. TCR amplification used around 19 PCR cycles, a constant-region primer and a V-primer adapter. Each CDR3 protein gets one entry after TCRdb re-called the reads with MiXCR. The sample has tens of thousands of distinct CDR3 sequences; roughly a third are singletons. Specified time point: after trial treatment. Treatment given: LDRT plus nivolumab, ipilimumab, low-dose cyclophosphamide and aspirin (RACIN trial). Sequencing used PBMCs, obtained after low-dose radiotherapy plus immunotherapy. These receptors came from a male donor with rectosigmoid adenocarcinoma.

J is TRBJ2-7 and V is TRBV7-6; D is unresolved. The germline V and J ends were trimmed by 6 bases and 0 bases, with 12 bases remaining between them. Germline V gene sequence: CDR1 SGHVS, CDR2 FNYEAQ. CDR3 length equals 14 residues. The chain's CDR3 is CASSTTPGSYEQYF. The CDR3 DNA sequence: TGTGCCAGCAGTACAACCCCGGGCTCCTACGAGCAGTACTTC. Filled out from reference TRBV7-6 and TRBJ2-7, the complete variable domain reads GAGVSQSPRYKVTKRGQDVALRCDPISGHVSLYWYRQALGQGPEFLTYFNYEAQQDKSGLPNDRFSAERPEGSISTLTIQRTEQRDSAMYRCASSTTPGSYEQYFGPGTRLTVT.

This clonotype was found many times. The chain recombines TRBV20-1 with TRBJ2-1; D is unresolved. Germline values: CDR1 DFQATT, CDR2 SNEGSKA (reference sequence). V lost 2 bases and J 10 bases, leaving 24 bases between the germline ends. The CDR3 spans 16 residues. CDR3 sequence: CSARMIGWLSGKEQFF. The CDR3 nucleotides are TGCAGTGCTAGAATGATCGGCTGGCTCTCGGGTAAGGAGCAGTTCTTC.

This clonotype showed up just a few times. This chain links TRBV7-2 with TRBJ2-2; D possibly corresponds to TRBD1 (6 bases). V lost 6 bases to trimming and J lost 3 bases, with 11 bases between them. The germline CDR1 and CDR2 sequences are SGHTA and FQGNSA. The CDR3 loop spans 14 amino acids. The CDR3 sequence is CASREQGHTGELFF. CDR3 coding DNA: TGTGCCAGCAGGGAACAGGGACACACCGGGGAGCTGTTTTTT.

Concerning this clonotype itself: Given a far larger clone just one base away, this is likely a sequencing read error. CDR3 amino acids: CASRSGLSPYEQFF. CDR3 nucleotides: TGTGCCAGCAGGTCCGGGCTAAGCCCCTACGAGCAGTTCTTC. This chain connects TRBV28 to TRBJ2-1; D remains ambiguous. V was shortened by 6 bases and J by 10 bases, with 19 bases between the two germline ends. The CDR3 runs to 14 residues. The germline gives CDR1 MDHEN, CDR2 SYDVKM.